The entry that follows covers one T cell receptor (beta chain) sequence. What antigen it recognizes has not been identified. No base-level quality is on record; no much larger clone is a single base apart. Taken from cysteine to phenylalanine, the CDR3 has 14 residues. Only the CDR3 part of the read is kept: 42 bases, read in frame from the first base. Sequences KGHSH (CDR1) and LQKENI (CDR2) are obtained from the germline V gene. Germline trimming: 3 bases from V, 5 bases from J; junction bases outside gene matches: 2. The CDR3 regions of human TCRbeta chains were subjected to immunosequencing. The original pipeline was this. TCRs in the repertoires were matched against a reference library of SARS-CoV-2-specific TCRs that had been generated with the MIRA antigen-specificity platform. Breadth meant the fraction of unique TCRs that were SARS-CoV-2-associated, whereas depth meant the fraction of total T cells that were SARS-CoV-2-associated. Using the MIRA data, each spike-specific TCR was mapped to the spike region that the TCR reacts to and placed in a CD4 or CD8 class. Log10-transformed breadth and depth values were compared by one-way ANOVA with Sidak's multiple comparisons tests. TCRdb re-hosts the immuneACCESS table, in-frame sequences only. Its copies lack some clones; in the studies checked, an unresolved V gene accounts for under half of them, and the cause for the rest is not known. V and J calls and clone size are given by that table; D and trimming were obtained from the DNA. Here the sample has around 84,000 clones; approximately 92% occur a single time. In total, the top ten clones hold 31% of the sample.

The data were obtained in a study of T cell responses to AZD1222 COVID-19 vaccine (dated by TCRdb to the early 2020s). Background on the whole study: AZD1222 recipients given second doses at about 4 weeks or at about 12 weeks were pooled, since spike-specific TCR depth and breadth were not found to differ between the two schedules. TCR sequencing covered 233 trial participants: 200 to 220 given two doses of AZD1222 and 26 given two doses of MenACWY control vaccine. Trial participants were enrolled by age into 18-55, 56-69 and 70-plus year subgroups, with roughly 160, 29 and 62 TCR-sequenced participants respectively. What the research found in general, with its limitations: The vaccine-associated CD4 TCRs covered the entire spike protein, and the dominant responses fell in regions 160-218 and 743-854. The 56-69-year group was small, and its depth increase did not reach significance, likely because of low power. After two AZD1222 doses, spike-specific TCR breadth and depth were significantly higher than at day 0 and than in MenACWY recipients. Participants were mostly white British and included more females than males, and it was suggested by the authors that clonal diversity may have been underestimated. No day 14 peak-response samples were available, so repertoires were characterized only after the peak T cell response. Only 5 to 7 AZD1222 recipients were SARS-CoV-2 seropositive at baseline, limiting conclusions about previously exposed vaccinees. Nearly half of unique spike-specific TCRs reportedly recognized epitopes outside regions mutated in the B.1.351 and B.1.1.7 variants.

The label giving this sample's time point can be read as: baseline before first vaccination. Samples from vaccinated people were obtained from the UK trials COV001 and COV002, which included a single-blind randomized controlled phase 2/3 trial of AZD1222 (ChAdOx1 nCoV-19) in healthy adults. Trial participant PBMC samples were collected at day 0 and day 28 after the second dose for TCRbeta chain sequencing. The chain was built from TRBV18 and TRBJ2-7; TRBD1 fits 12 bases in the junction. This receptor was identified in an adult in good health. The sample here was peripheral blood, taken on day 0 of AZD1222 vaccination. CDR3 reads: CASSPGTGGDEQYF. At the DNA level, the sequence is TGTGCCAGCTCACCTGGGACAGGGGGCGACGAGCAGTACTTC.